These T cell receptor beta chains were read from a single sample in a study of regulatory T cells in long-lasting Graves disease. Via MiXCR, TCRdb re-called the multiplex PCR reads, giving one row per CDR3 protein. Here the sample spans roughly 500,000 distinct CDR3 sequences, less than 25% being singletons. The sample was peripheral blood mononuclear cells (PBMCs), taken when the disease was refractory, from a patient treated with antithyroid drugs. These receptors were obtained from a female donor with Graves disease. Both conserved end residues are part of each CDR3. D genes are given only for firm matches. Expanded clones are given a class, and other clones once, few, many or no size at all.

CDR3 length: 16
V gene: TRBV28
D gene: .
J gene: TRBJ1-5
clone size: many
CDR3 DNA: TGTGCCAGCAGCCTCCCTTCGGACGACCCGAGCCAGCCCCAGCATTTT
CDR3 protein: CASSLPSDDPSQPQHF

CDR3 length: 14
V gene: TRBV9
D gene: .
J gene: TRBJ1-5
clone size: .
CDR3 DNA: TGTGCCAGCAGTGAAAGGGTTGAAGATCAGCCCCAGCATTTT
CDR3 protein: CASSERVEDQPQHF

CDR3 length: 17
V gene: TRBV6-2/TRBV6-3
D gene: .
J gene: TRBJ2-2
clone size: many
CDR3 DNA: TGTGCCAGCAGTGTTTTCAGTCAAGCTTCGAACACCGGGGAGCTGTTTTTT
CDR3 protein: CASSVFSQASNTGELFF

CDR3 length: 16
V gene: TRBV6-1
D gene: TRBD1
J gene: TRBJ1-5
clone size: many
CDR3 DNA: TGTGCCAGCAGTGTTGAGACAGGGGCTAGCAATCAGCCCCAGCATTTT
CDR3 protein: CASSVETGASNQPQHF

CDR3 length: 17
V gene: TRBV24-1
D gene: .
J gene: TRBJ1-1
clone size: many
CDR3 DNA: TGTGCCACCAGTGATTTCATTTGGAGGGGACCGAACACTGAAGCTTTCTTT
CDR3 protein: CATSDFIWRGPNTEAFF

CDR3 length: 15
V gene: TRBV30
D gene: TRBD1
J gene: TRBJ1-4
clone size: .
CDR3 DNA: TGTGCCTGGAGCGGAGGGGACAGGACAGGGGAAAAACTGTTTTTT
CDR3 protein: CAWSGGDRTGEKLFF

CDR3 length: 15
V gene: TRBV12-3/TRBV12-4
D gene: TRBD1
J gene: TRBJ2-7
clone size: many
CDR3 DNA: TGTGCCAGCAGCAGGGACAGGGCAGGAACCTACGAGCAGTACTTC
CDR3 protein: CASSRDRAGTYEQYF

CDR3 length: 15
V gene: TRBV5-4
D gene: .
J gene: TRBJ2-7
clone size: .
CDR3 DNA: TGTGCCAGCAGCGGTGGGACTGCTAGCTCCTACGAGCAGTACTTC
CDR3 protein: CASSGGTASSYEQYF

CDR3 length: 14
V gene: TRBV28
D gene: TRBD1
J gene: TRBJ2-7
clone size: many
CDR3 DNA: TGTGCCAGCAGCCCAGGGGGCGACTCCTACGAGCAGTACTTC
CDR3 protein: CASSPGGDSYEQYF

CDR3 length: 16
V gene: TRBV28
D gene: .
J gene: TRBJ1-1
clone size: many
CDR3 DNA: TGTGCCAGCAGCTCAGGAGGGGGAAATCGGGTCACTGAAGCTTTCTTT
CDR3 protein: CASSSGGGNRVTEAFF

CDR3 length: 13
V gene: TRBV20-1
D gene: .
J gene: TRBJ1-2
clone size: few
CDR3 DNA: TGCAGTGCTAGGGCGGGTCGCTCGGGGGGCTACACCTTC
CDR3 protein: CSARAGRSGGYTF

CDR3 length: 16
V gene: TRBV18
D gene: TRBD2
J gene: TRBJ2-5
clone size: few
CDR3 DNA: TGTGCCAGCTCACGGACTAGCGGGAAGTTCCAAGAGACCCAGTACTTC
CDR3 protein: CASSRTSGKFQETQYF

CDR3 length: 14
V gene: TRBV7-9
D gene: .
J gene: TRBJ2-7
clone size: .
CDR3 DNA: TGTGCCAGCAGCTTAAGTCCGCCATCCTACGAGCAGTACTTC
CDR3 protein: CASSLSPPSYEQYF

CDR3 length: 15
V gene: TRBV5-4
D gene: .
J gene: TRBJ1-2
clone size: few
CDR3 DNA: TGTGCCAGCAGCCATACCCTCGACGCAATACGTGGCTACACCTTC
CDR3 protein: CASSHTLDAIRGYTF

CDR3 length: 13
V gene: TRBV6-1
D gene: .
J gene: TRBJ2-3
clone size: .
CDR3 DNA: TGTGCCAGCAGAAGACTACCCCCAGATACGCAGTATTTT
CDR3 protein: CASRRLPPDTQYF

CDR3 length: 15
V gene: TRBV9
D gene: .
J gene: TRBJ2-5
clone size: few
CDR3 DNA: TGTGCCAGCAACCGGGGCCCCGAGGGGGAGAGGGCCCAGTACTTC
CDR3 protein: CASNRGPEGERAQYF

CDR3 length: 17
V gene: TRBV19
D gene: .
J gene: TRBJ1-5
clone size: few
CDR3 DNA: TGTGCCAGTACTGCGGGACCTTGGGGCTATAGCAATCAGCCCCAGCATTTT
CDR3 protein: CASTAGPWGYSNQPQHF

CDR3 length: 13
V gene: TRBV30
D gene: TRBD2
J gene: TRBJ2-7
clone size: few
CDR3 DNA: TGTGCCTGGCAAACGGGAGGCCCCTACGAGCAGTACTTC
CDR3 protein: CAWQTGGPYEQYF

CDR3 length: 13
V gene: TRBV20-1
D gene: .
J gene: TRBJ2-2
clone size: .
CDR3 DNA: TGCAGTGCTGGCCTTAAGATCGCCGGGGAGCTGTTTTTT
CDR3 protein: CSAGLKIAGELFF

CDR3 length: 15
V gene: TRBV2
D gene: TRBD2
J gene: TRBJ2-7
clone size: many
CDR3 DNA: TGTGCCAGCAGGGCCGGGACTAGCGACACCTACGAGCAGTACTTC
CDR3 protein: CASRAGTSDTYEQYF

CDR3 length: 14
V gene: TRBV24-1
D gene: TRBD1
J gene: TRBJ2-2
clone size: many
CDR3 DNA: TGTGCCACCAGTGTGACAGGGGCCACCGGGGAGCTGTTTTTT
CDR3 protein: CATSVTGATGELFF

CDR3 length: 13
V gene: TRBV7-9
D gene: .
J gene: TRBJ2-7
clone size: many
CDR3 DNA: TGTGCCAGCAGCTTAAAGGGGACCTACGAGCAGTACTTC
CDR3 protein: CASSLKGTYEQYF

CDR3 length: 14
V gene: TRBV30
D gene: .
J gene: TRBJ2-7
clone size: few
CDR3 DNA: TGTGCCTGGAGTCGCAGCATTAGCTCCTACGAGCAGTACTTC
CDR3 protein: CAWSRSISSYEQYF

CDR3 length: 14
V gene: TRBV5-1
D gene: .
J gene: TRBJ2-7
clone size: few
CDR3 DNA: TGCGCCAGCAGCCCCCGAGGGGGGGGATCCGAGCAGTACTTC
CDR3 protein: CASSPRGGGSEQYF

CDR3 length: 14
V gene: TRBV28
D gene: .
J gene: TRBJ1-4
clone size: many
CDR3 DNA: TGTGCCAGCACGTGGGTGGACAGTTTCGAAAAACTGTTTTTT
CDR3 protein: CASTWVDSFEKLFF

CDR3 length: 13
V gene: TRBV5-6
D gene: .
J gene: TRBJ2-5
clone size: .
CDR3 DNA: TGTGCCAGCAGCTTCTATAACGGGGAGACCCAGTACTTC
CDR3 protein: CASSFYNGETQYF

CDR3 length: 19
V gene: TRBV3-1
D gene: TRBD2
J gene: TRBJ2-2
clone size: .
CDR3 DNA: TGTGCCAGCAGCCAAGAGGGACTAGCGGGAGGGCCAGACACCGGGGAGCTGTTTTTT
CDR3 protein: CASSQEGLAGGPDTGELFF

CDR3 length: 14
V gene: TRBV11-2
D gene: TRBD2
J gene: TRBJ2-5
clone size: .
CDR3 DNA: TGTGCCAGCAGCTTCCCCGCGGGAGTCGAGACCCAGTACTTC
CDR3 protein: CASSFPAGVETQYF

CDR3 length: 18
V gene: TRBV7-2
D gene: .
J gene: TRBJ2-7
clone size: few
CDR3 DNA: TGTGCCAGCAGCTTATTCGGTCTCGGGCTAGCGAGTTCCTACGAGCAGTACTTC
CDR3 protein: CASSLFGLGLASSYEQYF

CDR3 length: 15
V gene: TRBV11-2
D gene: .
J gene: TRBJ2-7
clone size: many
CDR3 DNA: TGTGCCAGCAGCCTCGGACCAAGTAATTGGGCCGAGCAGTACTTC
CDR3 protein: CASSLGPSNWAEQYF

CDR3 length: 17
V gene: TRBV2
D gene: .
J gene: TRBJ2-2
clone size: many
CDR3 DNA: TGTGCCAGCAGTGAAGCCGTGTCCCTCGGGGCTCCCCGGGAGCTGTTTTTT
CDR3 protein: CASSEAVSLGAPRELFF

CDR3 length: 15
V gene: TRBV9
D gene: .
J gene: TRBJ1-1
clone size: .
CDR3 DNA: TGTGCCAGCAGCAAAACAGGGAACGGGGGGACTGAAGCTTTCTTT
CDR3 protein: CASSKTGNGGTEAFF

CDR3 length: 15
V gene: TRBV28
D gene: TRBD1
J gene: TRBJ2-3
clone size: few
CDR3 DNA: TGTGCCAGCATACCTCGGGACAGGGCCATAGATACGCAGTATTTT
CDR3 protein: CASIPRDRAIDTQYF

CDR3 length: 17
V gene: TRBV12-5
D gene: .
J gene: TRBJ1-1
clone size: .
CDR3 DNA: TGTGCTAGTGGTTGGAGTCCGGAGGGGGAGATCAGCACTGAAGCTTTCTTT
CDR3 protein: CASGWSPEGEISTEAFF

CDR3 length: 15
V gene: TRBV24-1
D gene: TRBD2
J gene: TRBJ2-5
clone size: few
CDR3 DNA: TGTGCCACCAGTGACCCGGGACTAGCGGGAGGTATACCGTTCTTC
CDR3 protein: CATSDPGLAGGIPFF

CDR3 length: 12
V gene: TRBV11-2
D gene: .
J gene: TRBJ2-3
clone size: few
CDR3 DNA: TGTGCCAGCAGCTTAAGATCAGATACGCAGTATTTT
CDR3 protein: CASSLRSDTQYF

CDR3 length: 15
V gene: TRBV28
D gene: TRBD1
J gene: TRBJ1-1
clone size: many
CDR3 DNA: TGTGCCAGCAGTCCCTGGACAGGGGGGAAGACTGAAGCTTTCTTT
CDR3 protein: CASSPWTGGKTEAFF

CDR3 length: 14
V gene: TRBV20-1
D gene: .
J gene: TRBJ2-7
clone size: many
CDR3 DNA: TGCAGTGCCACCGGGACTCTCCTTTTCTACGAGCAGTACTTC
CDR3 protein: CSATGTLLFYEQYF

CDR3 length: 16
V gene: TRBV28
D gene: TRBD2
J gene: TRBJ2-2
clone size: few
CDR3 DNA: TGTGCCAGCAGTTTCCGGACTAGGGGGAACACCGGGGAGCTGTTTTTT
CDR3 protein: CASSFRTRGNTGELFF

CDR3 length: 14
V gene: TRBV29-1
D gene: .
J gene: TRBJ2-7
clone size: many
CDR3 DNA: TGCAGCGTTGAAATCCGGGACAAGTCCTACGAGCAGTACTTC
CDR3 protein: CSVEIRDKSYEQYF

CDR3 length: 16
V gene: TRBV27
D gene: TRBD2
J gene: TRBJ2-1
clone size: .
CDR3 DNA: TGTGCCAGCAGTAAAAGGGGCGGGAGCTCCTACAATGAGCAGTTCTTC
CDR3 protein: CASSKRGGSSYNEQFF

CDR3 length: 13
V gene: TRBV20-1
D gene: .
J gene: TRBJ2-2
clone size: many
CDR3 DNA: TGCAGTGCTGACACAGGGAGCACCGGGGAGCTGTTTTTT
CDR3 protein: CSADTGSTGELFF

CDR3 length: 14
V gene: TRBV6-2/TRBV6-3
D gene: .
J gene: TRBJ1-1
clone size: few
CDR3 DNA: TGTGCCAGCAGTTTAACGTCTCGGAACACTGAAGCTTTCTTT
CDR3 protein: CASSLTSRNTEAFF

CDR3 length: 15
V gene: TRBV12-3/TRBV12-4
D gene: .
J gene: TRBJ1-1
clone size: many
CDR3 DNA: TGTGCCAGCAGCCGCCAGGTGCTAGTAGACCCTGAAGCTTTCTTT
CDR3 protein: CASSRQVLVDPEAFF

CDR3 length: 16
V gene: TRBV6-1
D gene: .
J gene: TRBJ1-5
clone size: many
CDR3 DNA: TGTGCCAGCAGTGAAAGGGGGGCGCAGAGCAATCAGCCCCAGCATTTT
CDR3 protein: CASSERGAQSNQPQHF

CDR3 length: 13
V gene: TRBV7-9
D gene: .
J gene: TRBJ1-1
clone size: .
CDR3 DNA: TGTGCCAGCAGCTTAGGAGGGATCCCCGGGGCTTTCTTT
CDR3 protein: CASSLGGIPGAFF